Sequencing of this T cell receptor beta chain was carried out in a study of cytomegalovirus exposure and HLA in healthy donors. General observations from the study: TCR beta sequences reportedly predicted the HLA-A and HLA-B alleles of most subjects accurately.

PCR was performed using 60 Vbeta and 13 Jbeta primers. Profiling relied on immunoSEQ multiplex PCR, and the TCRdb table lists in-frame clones only, not all of them. The table lists 150,000 to 200,000 clones, around 78% of them singletons. Points on this clone: Its antigen is not known.

Healthy individuals who donated bone marrow served as the donors. CDR3 length: 14 amino acids. Deletions cut 0 bases from V and 6 bases from J, with 9 bases between. Germline V CDR1 and CDR2: SGHRS, YFSETQ. The source material was PBMCs. This TCR derives from a man in his forties or fifties in good health and CMV-seronegative. This chain joins TRBV5-1 and TRBJ2-2, with TRBD1 as a possible D gene (5 bases). CDR3 sequence: CASSLAAGSGELFF. The DNA for the CDR3 is TGCGCCAGCAGCTTGGCGGCAGGGTCCGGGGAGCTGTTTTTT.